Below are 2 T cell receptor beta chains sequenced from a single sample in a study of shared clonotypes between healthy human individuals (dated by TCRdb to 2020 to 2021). Libraries were constructed by the immunoSEQ multiplex PCR assay. TCRdb retrieved this table from immuneACCESS and kept in-frame rearrangements only. Not all clones are present; in checked studies, unresolved V genes account for under half, and no reason is known for the remainder. The sample table contains a few hundred thousand clones; only one count was recorded for 79% of them. About 12% of the sample lies in the top ten. What was sequenced was PBMCs. The receptor set was obtained from a woman between 40 and 50 years old in good health. Some clones in this sample may be carry-over from other donors' samples.

This clone was counted between two and nine times. The chain uses TRBV2 and TRBJ2-3, with TRBD2 matching over 10 bases. The V and J ends lost 6 bases and 0 bases, in that order; junction bases with no gene match: 3. Germline lookup yields CDR1 SNHLY and CDR2 FYNNEI. This CDR3 is built from 15 residues. The CDR3 nucleotides are TGTGCCAGCAGCGAGACTAGCGGGAGCACAGATACGCAGTATTTT. It yields the protein CASSETSGSTDTQYF.

The gene calls are TRBV6-1 and TRBJ2-5; possibly TRBD1 for D (6 bases). This CDR3 has 14 amino acids. Germline V gene sequence: CDR1 MNHNS, CDR2 SASEGT. V shed 3 bases and J shed 5 bases, with 13 bases lying between them. The CDR3 region is CASSDRGRTETQYF. Written as DNA, the CDR3 is TGTGCCAGCAGTGACAGGGGTAGGACGGAGACCCAGTACTTC.